These T cell receptor beta chains were read from a single sample in a study of radiotherapy plus CTLA-4 blockade in lung cancer. The data were produced by immunoSEQ multiplex PCR, yet TCRdb's version contains in-frame clones alone and is incomplete. This repertoire shows 90,000 to 100,000 clones, roughly 80% found once; its top ten account for about a quarter. The source was peripheral blood, collected from a patient treated with radiotherapy plus ipilimumab. All receptors come from a human donor with non-small cell lung cancer that progressed on radiotherapy plus ipilimumab. The CDR3 runs from the conserved cysteine through the conserved F or W. A D gene is named only where the DNA matches it firmly. The size entry is marked missing in some rows and otherwise reads once, few, many or a size class.

>18|.|.|TRBJ1-5|TRBV4-1
TGCGCCAGCAGCCAAGAAACCCCAGGGCGTAATCGTAATCAGCCCCAGCATTTT
CASSQETPGRNRNQPQHF
>13|.|.|TRBJ2-7|TRBV19
TGTGCCAGTAGTCCTCGTAGGTCCTACGAGCAGTACTTC
CASSPRRSYEQYF
>19|.|TRBD2|TRBJ2-1|TRBV2
TGTGCCAGCAGTGAATTTGGCCTAGCGGGAGTTCGTGGCTACAATGAGCAGTTCTTC
CASSEFGLAGVRGYNEQFF
>13|.|.|TRBJ2-5|TRBV5-1
TGCGCCAGCAGCTTGGTGGATTATGAGACCCAGTACTTC
CASSLVDYETQYF
>14|.|.|TRBJ2-2|TRBV28
TGTGCCAGCAGCCTCCGACCGGGACTCGCTGAGCTGTTTTTT
CASSLRPGLAELFF
>15|.|TRBD2|TRBJ2-7|TRBV11-2
TGTGCCAGCAGCTTAGACAACGGGAGGGCCTACGAGCAGTACTTC
CASSLDNGRAYEQYF
>18|.|.|TRBJ1-5|TRBV27
TGTGCCAGCAGCCCGGGGGTGGGGGCCAGGGATGGCAATCAGCCCCAGCATTTT
CASSPGVGARDGNQPQHF
>16|.|.|TRBJ2-5|TRBV2
TGTGCCAGCAGTGAAGAGTACCGGCAGGGGTGGGAGACCCAGTACTTC
CASSEEYRQGWETQYF
>15|.|.|TRBJ2-3|TRBV27
TGTGCCAGCAGCCCCGACGGACTGGACACAGATACGCAGTATTTT
CASSPDGLDTDTQYF
>14|.|TRBD1|TRBJ1-1|TRBV10-3
TGTGCCATCATGCGGACAGGAACGAACACTGAAGCTTTCTTT
CAIMRTGTNTEAFF
>16|.|TRBD1|TRBJ1-5|TRBV28
TGTGCCACCAGGGACAGGGGAGAAGGAAGCAATCAGCCCCAGCATTTT
CATRDRGEGSNQPQHF
>21|.|.|TRBJ1-1|TRBV10-1
TGCGCCAGTTTGGGACATACTACCGGGTTCATTAACATTAGAGCGGACACTGAAGCTTTCTTT
CASLGHTTGFINIRADTEAFF
>16|.|.|TRBJ1-4|TRBV15
TGTGCCACCAGCAGAGATCCGGGAGGGGCTAATGAAAAACTGTTTTTT
CATSRDPGGANEKLFF
>17|.|.|TRBJ1-5|TRBV6-1
TGTGCCAGCAGTGAAGGAGTGGGGGGCCATTCCAATCAGCCCCAGCATTTT
CASSEGVGGHSNQPQHF
>15|.|.|TRBJ2-3|TRBV9
TGTGCCAGCAGCGCCTCTAGTTTCAGTACAGATACGCAGTATTTT
CASSASSFSTDTQYF
>14|once|TRBD2|TRBJ2-3|TRBV10-2
TGCGCCAGCAGTTCGCGGGAGGTGGCAGATACGCAGTATTTT
CASSSREVADTQYF
>17|.|TRBD2|TRBJ2-5|TRBV27
TGTGCCAGCTTCCCTACCCAGCTAGCGGGAGGGCCGGAGACCCAGTACTTC
CASFPTQLAGGPETQYF
>13|.|.|TRBJ1-2|TRBV7-9
TGTGCCAGCAGCTCGGACAATTTCTATGGCTACACCTTC
CASSSDNFYGYTF
>11|.|.|TRBJ1-5|TRBV20-1
TGCAGTGCTAAGGATTTTAACGCCCAGCATTTT
CSAKDFNAQHF
>16|few|TRBD1|TRBJ2-1|TRBV27
TGTGCCAGCAGTTTACCCCTGCCAGGGGGCTACAATGAGCAGTTCTTC
CASSLPLPGGYNEQFF
>12|.|.|TRBJ1-2|TRBV29-1
TGCAGCGTTGACAAGGCAAACTATGGCTACACCTTC
CSVDKANYGYTF
>16|once|.|TRBJ1-6|TRBV19
TGTGCCAGTAGTCGGGGCAATGGACTGCCCGTGTCACCCCTCCACTTT
CASSRGNGLPVSPLHF
>15|.|.|TRBJ2-1|TRBV9
TGTGCCAGCAGCGTGTCTGCGGAACCCTGGAATGAGCAGTTCTTC
CASSVSAEPWNEQFF
>15|.|.|TRBJ2-1|TRBV6-6
TGTGCCAGCAGTCAATCTGGACTCCCATACAATGAGCAGTTCTTC
CASSQSGLPYNEQFF
>15|.|.|TRBJ2-1|TRBV7-3
TGTGCCAGCAGCCCCTCCGGCAGGGAAAGCGATGAGCAGTTCTTC
CASSPSGRESDEQFF
>18|.|TRBD2|TRBJ2-2|TRBV7-6
TGTGCCAGCAGTCGACGGGAGCGGGGTTCCACGAACACCGGGGAGCTGTTTTTT
CASSRRERGSTNTGELFF
>14|.|TRBD2|TRBJ2-7|TRBV9
TGTGCCAGCGGACCCGGGACTAGCTCCTACGAGCAGTACTTC
CASGPGTSSYEQYF
>16|.|TRBD2|TRBJ2-5|TRBV10-1
TGCGCCAGCAGTGAGTCTACTAGCGGGAGCCGGTTGACCCAGTACTTC
CASSESTSGSRLTQYF
>14|.|.|TRBJ1-4|TRBV15
TGTGCCACCAGCAGGGCGGCAACTAATGAAAAACTGTTTTTT
CATSRAATNEKLFF
>11|.|.|TRBJ1-2|TRBV2
TGTGCCAGCACGGGGTACTATGGCTACACCTTC
CASTGYYGYTF
>14|once|.|TRBJ1-5|TRBV28
TGTGCCAGCAGCTCCATCAGGACGGCTCAGCCCCAGCATTTT
CASSSIRTAQPQHF
>17|.|TRBD1|TRBJ1-5|TRBV28
TGTGCCAGCAGTTTACCCCAGCAGGGGGCGGTTAATCAGCCCCAGCATTTT
CASSLPQQGAVNQPQHF
>16|.|.|TRBJ2-1|TRBV28
TGTGCCAGCAGTTTATCGGGTATTATGGGGTACAATGAGCAGTTCTTC
CASSLSGIMGYNEQFF
>14|.|.|TRBJ1-5|TRBV2
TGTGCCAGCAGGGACAGTTATAGCAATCAGCCCCAGCATTTT
CASRDSYSNQPQHF
>13|.|TRBD1|TRBJ1-1|TRBV28
TGTGCCAGCAGCCCGACCCGGACAGGGATGGCTTTCTTT
CASSPTRTGMAFF
>14|.|TRBD2|TRBJ2-1|TRBV19
TGTGCCAGTCAGGGGCTAGCGGGAGGTAATGAGCAGTTCTTC
CASQGLAGGNEQFF
>15|.|.|TRBJ2-1|TRBV9
TGTGCCAGCAGCCCCAGTGATCACTCAACCAATGAGCAGTTCTTC
CASSPSDHSTNEQFF
>11|.|.|TRBJ1-1|TRBV5-6
TGTGCCAGCAGCTTGAATGCTGAAGCTTTCTTT
CASSLNAEAFF
>14|.|.|TRBJ1-2|TRBV28
TGTGCCAGCAGTTTTTTGTCAGGGAACTATGGCTACACCTTC
CASSFLSGNYGYTF
>14|.|.|TRBJ1-1|TRBV2
TGTGCCAGCAGTTTACAGGGACTGAACACTGAAGCTTTCTTT
CASSLQGLNTEAFF
>14|.|TRBD1|TRBJ2-5|TRBV11-2
TGTGCCAGCAGTCCACAGGGGGTCTCAGAGACCCAGTACTTC
CASSPQGVSETQYF
>14|.|.|TRBJ2-3|TRBV4-1
TGCGCCAGCAGCCAACTCATTAGCACAGATACGCAGTATTTT
CASSQLISTDTQYF
>15|.|.|TRBJ2-2|TRBV11-3
TGTGCCAGCAGCTTACTTCTTCGGGTTAACGGGGAGCTGTTTTTT
CASSLLLRVNGELFF
>14|.|TRBD2|TRBJ2-2|TRBV11-2
TGTGCCAGCAGCTCGACTAGCCGAATAGGGGAGCTGTTTTTT
CASSSTSRIGELFF
>18|few|TRBD2|TRBJ2-5|TRBV9
TGTGCCAGCAGCGTAGGACTAGCGGGAGACGGTACCAAAGAGACCCAGTACTTC
CASSVGLAGDGTKETQYF